Listed below are T cell receptor beta chains from one sample, sequenced in a study of prognosis after radiotherapy for stage I lung cancer. TCRdb reprocessed the multiplex PCR reads with MiXCR, giving one entry per CDR3 protein. The sample lists approximately 14,000 distinct CDR3 sequences; approximately 50% were seen once. The sample consisted of PBMCs, taken before or after stereotactic body radiation therapy (not recorded which). Receptors originate from a donor aged 50 or older with non-small cell lung cancer. CDR3s include the opening cysteine and the closing phenylalanine or tryptophan. The D gene is left open where the match is weak. Only part of the rows carry a size: once, few, many, or a class if the clone is expanded.

size	J	V	D	DNA	CDR3
many	TRBJ2-6	TRBV9	NA	TGTGCCAGCACCCTCAGGGAGAGGGTTGGGGCCAACGTCCTGACTTTC	CASTLRERVGANVLTF
NA	TRBJ1-6	TRBV20-1	NA	TGCAGTGCTAGAGATCCCAGGGGTAATTCACCCCTCCACTTT	CSARDPRGNSPLHF
NA	TRBJ2-2	TRBV30	NA	TGTGCCTGGAGTCGAGGGGGAGGTCACACCGGGGAGCTGTTTTTT	CAWSRGGGHTGELFF
many	TRBJ2-7	TRBV7-2	NA	TGTGCCAGCAGCTTAGGAGGAGTGTTGAGCTCCTACGAGCAGTACTTC	CASSLGGVLSSYEQYF
many	TRBJ2-7	TRBV4-1	TRBD1	TGCGCCAGCAGCCAAGAAGGGACAGGGTCCTACGAGCAGTACTTC	CASSQEGTGSYEQYF
medium-sized	TRBJ1-2	TRBV5-1	NA	TGCGCCAGCAGCTTGGCCCGGGGGCGAGGGGGCTACACCTTC	CASSLARGRGGYTF
many	TRBJ1-1	TRBV19	NA	TGTGCCAGTAGTCCCGGGGGGGGCCTCGTGAACACTGAAGGTTTCTTT	CASSPGGGLVNTEGFF
NA	TRBJ1-6	TRBV30	NA	TGTGCCTGGCAGGGGTTCTATAATTCACCCCTCCACTTT	CAWQGFYNSPLHF
medium-sized	TRBJ1-2	TRBV7-2	NA	TGTGCCACCCGGGAATTCTATGGCTACACCTTC	CATREFYGYTF
medium-sized	TRBJ2-3	TRBV6-1	TRBD2	TGTGCCAGCAGCCTTGGGACTAGCGAGGATACGCAGTATTTT	CASSLGTSEDTQYF
many	TRBJ1-5	TRBV20-1	NA	TGCAGTGGGCAGGCCCATCCCAATCAGCCCCAGCATTTT	CSGQAHPNQPQHF
NA	TRBJ2-3	TRBV6-2/TRBV6-3	NA	TGTGCCAGCAGTTATCGCCCCCCGGGGCAGGGAGATACGCAGTATTTT	CASSYRPPGQGDTQYF
NA	TRBJ2-5	TRBV9	NA	TGTGCCAGCAGCTTACAAGCGGGCTTATCCCAAGAGACCCAGTACTTC	CASSLQAGLSQETQYF
medium-sized	TRBJ1-2	TRBV13	NA	TGTGCCAGCAGCTTAGGCCACGGTGGCTACACCTTC	CASSLGHGGYTF
many	TRBJ1-1	TRBV13	NA	TGTGCCAGCAGAGTCAGGGGCGGTATGAACACTGAAGCTTTCTTT	CASRVRGGMNTEAFF
NA	TRBJ2-7	TRBV10-2	TRBD1	TGCGCCACGGGACAGTACGAGCAGTACTTC	CATGQYEQYF
NA	TRBJ2-1	TRBV4-2	NA	TGTGCCAGCAGCACAGGCGGGATGACCTACAATGAGCAGTTCTTC	CASSTGGMTYNEQFF
many	TRBJ1-2	TRBV20-1	NA	TGCAGTGCCGGACATAAGGCAGAGCGCTACACCTTC	CSAGHKAERYTF
many	TRBJ2-2	TRBV20-1	TRBD1	TGCAGTGCTAGACAGGGGGCCGGGGAGCTGTTTTTT	CSARQGAGELFF
many	TRBJ2-5	TRBV6-1	NA	TGTGCCGGCCAAAAAGGGGAACAAGAGACCCAGTACTTC	CAGQKGEQETQYF
many	TRBJ2-1	TRBV6-5	NA	TGTGCCAGCAGTTACTCGGCAGCCCCCTACAATGAGCAGTTCTTC	CASSYSAAPYNEQFF
large	TRBJ1-2	TRBV5-1	NA	TGCGCCAGCAGCTTGGACGGCAAGGGCTACACCTTC	CASSLDGKGYTF
NA	TRBJ2-1	TRBV2	NA	TGTGCCAGCAGTGTTTCGGGGGGCGCCTACAATGAGCAGTTCTTC	CASSVSGGAYNEQFF
many	TRBJ2-1	TRBV3-1	TRBD1	TGTGCCAGCAGCCAAGTTTGGCAGGGGGCGCGGAATGAGCAGTTCTTC	CASSQVWQGARNEQFF
medium-sized	TRBJ2-2	TRBV6-5	NA	TGTGCCAGCAGTTACTATCGGCCCACGGCGACCGGGGAGCTGTTTTTT	CASSYYRPTATGELFF
many	TRBJ2-5	TRBV5-4	TRBD2	TGTGCCAGCACCCTGGGAGGGGACGGTTCCAAGTGGACCCAGTACTTC	CASTLGGDGSKWTQYF
medium-sized	TRBJ1-2	TRBV6-1	NA	TGTGCCAGCGATGTTAGCGGAGGGTATGGCTACACCTTC	CASDVSGGYGYTF
NA	TRBJ2-1	TRBV6-1	TRBD2	TGTGCCAGCAGTGCTAAACCGGGGGGGGGCTACAATGATCAGTTCTTC	CASSAKPGGGYNDQFF
many	TRBJ1-1	TRBV7-8	NA	TGTGCCAGCAGCTTCCAGGCTCTCCGGGCTGAAGCTTTCTTT	CASSFQALRAEAFF
NA	TRBJ2-2	TRBV4-3	TRBD2	TGCGCCAGCAGCCAAGTCGGGCTAGCGGGAGGGTGGACCGGGGAGCTGTTTTTT	CASSQVGLAGGWTGELFF
many	TRBJ1-4	TRBV4-1	TRBD1	TGCGCCAGCAGCCAATTTACCGGGACAGGGCCTCCCACTAATGAAAAACTGTTTTTT	CASSQFTGTGPPTNEKLFF
NA	TRBJ2-1	TRBV7-3	TRBD2	TGTGCCAGCAGCCAACTAGCGGGAGTGTACAATGAGCAGTTCTTC	CASSQLAGVYNEQFF
many	TRBJ2-5	TRBV5-1	TRBD1	TGCGCCAGCAGCTGGGGGACAGCTGGGGAGACCCAGTACTTC	CASSWGTAGETQYF
medium-sized	TRBJ1-2	TRBV28	TRBD1	TGTGCCAGCAGCCTCCAGGGACAGGGGGCGCCTGGCTACACCTTC	CASSLQGQGAPGYTF
many	TRBJ2-7	TRBV30	TRBD2	TGTGCCAACGGGGGGAGGCACGAGCAGTACTTC	CANGGRHEQYF
NA	TRBJ2-2	TRBV28	TRBD2	TGTGCCAGCAGTTCCAAAAGACTAGAGGGAGGGACGAACACAGGGGAGCTGTTTTTT	CASSSKRLEGGTNTGELFF
NA	TRBJ2-7	TRBV20-1	TRBD2	TGCAGTGCCAGTGCACCTAGCGGGTCCTACCAGCAGTACTTC	CSASAPSGSYQQYF
many	TRBJ2-3	TRBV4-2	TRBD2	TGTGCCAGCAGCCAAGATCAGGCGGGGGGGGGAGATACGCAGTATTTT	CASSQDQAGGGDTQYF
once	TRBJ2-7	TRBV5-1	TRBD2	TGCGCCAGCAGCGCAGGGACTAGCAAAGCCTACGAGCAGTACTTC	CASSAGTSKAYEQYF
many	TRBJ2-3	TRBV2	NA	TGTGCCAGCAGTGAGGGAGTGGGGTTGGGAGATACGCAGTATTTT	CASSEGVGLGDTQYF
NA	TRBJ2-1	TRBV20-1	NA	TGCAGTGCTCTGTACTGGATCTCCTACAATGAACAGTTCTTC	CSALYWISYNEQFF
NA	TRBJ2-5	TRBV7-9	TRBD2	TGTGCCAGCAGCAAGAGGGGGACTAGCTGGGCTATACAAGAGACCCAGTACTTC	CASSKRGTSWAIQETQYF
NA	TRBJ2-3	TRBV20-1	NA	TGCAGTGCTATGACTGATGGGGGGAGCACAGATACGCAGTATTTT	CSAMTDGGSTDTQYF
many	TRBJ1-4	TRBV5-1	TRBD1	TGCGCCAGCAGCGAGCTACAGGGGGCTGGGGAAAAACTGTTTTTT	CASSELQGAGEKLFF
medium-sized	TRBJ1-2	TRBV28	TRBD1	TGTGCCAGCAGTTTAGGGGGACAGGGGATCGGTCATAACTATGGCTACACCTTC	CASSLGGQGIGHNYGYTF
NA	TRBJ2-7	TRBV10-2	NA	TGCGCCAGCAGTGAGAATGCACTACGGAATTCACCCCTCCACTTC	CASSENALRNSPLHF
many	TRBJ2-3	TRBV2	TRBD2	TGTGCCAGCTCCTCGGGGGGTCAGGATACGCAGTATTTT	CASSSGGQDTQYF
medium-sized	TRBJ2-1	TRBV27	NA	TGTGCCAGGTCTGGGGGTCTGGATGAGCAGTTCTTC	CARSGGLDEQFF
NA	TRBJ2-3	TRBV7-9	NA	TGTGCCAGCAGCTTCCAGCTCCAGGCGAATAGCACAGATACGCAGTATTTT	CASSFQLQANSTDTQYF
once	TRBJ2-7	TRBV12-3/TRBV12-4	TRBD1	TGTGCCAGTGGGACAGGGACGACCTACGAGCAGTACTTC	CASGTGTTYEQYF
many	TRBJ2-3	TRBV29-1	NA	TGCAGCGTTGAAGTACAGGGAGCCCCTAGCACAGATACGCAGTATTTT	CSVEVQGAPSTDTQYF
medium-sized	TRBJ1-4	TRBV30	NA	TGTGCCTCAGCGTCTCATTCGACAGGTTCTGGAAAACTGTTTTTT	CASASHSTGSGKLFF